Below are 24 T cell receptor beta chains sequenced from a single sample in a study of blood T cell repertoires in COVID-19. TCRdb's table, derived via immunoSEQ multiplex PCR, lists solely in-frame clones and lacks some. Of about 35,000 clones in the sample, roughly 85% are singletons; the top ten hold approximately 3.5%. Sequenced sample: peripheral blood. These receptors were collected from a man aged 45-65 years with acute or convalescent COVID-19.

The chain is built from TRBV4-1 and TRBJ1-2; TRBD1 is a possible D gene (6 bases). The germline V gene encodes CDR1 MGHRA and CDR2 YSYEKL. The CDR3 has 15 amino acids. With 0 bases removed from V and 7 bases from J, the gap between germline ends came to 15 bases. The CDR3 here is CASSQDRGLSSGYTF. The CDR3 DNA reads TGCGCCAGCAGCCAAGACAGGGGATTGAGCAGTGGCTACACCTTC.

This clone was recorded only once. The chain links TRBV5-8 to TRBJ2-7; no clear D gene. From germline, CDR1 is SGHTS and CDR2 YDEGEE. CDR3 size: 14 residues. V was shortened by 1 base and J by 3 bases, with 11 bases between the two germline ends. CDR3 in amino acids: CASSLSPGSYEQYF. DNA for the CDR3: TGTGCCAGCAGCTTGTCCCCAGGCAGCTACGAGCAGTACTTC.

This chain connects TRBV6-5 to TRBJ1-2; D perhaps matches TRBD1 (5 bases). Germline CDR1 reads MNHEY; CDR2 reads SVGAGI. Trimming removed 3 bases from V and 3 bases from J, with 11 bases in between. This CDR3 contains 14 residues. The CDR3 protein is CASSYLGGDYGYTF. The CDR3 DNA is TGTGCCAGCAGTTATCTGGGGGGGGACTATGGCTACACCTTC.

The rearrangement links TRBV5-4 to TRBJ2-5, with TRBD1 identical over 9 bases. V dropped 9 bases and J dropped 5; count of bases not matched to a gene: 8. This CDR3 has 13 residues. Germline values: CDR1 SGHNT, CDR2 YYREEE (reference sequence). CDR3 DNA: TGTGCCACCGGGGACAGGGTAGGGGAGACCCAGTACTTC. As protein: CATGDRVGETQYF.

The genes are TRBV9 and TRBJ2-5; 7 nucleotides match TRBD2. Trimming took 0 bases from V and 5 from J; bases not matched to a gene: 7. Germline values: CDR1 SGDLS, CDR2 YYNGEE. This CDR3 has 15 residues. In DNA form, the CDR3 reads TGTGCCAGCAGCGTAGACGGGAGGATAGACGAGACCCAGTACTTC. The encoded protein is CASSVDGRIDETQYF.

J is TRBJ2-7 and V is TRBV4-1, with D possibly being TRBD2 (6 bases). With 1 base removed from V and 0 bases from J, the gap between germline ends came to 10 bases. The CDR3 sequence is 15 residues long. Germline CDR1 is MGHRA and CDR2 is YSYEKL. The CDR3 loop is CASSQAGLISYEQYF. The CDR3 coding sequence is TGCGCCAGCAGCCAAGCGGGACTTATCTCCTACGAGCAGTACTTC.

This clone was counted once. The CDR3 region is CATSDWDRGTGELFF. The CDR3 region has the DNA TGTGCCACCAGTGACTGGGACAGGGGCACCGGGGAGCTGTTTTTT. The chain links TRBV24-1 to TRBJ2-2, with 10 bases identical to TRBD1. The length of the CDR3 is 15 residues. Trimming at V came to 4 bases and at J to 4 bases, leaving 2 bases not matched to a gene. Germline CDR1 and CDR2: KGHDR and SFDVKD.

The chain carries TRBV4-2 and TRBJ1-1, with unresolved D. CDR3 length equals 14 residues. CDR1 is LGHNA, CDR2 YNFKEQ, per germline. The V and J ends lost 3 bases and 7 bases respectively, with 15 bases between them. The DNA of the CDR3 is TGTGCCAGCAGCCATCGTCCCCGAGCCCTTGAAGCTTTCTTT. Protein: CASSHRPRALEAFF.

The chain recombines TRBV28 with TRBJ1-3, with 8 positions matching TRBD1. Germline CDR1 is MDHEN and CDR2 is SYDVKM. With V trimmed by 8 bases and J by 0 bases, 9 bases remained unmatched. There are 16 residues in the CDR3. The CDR3 nucleotides are TGTGCCAGCGATCACGGACAGGGAAGCTCTGGAAACACCATATATTTT. Protein product: CASDHGQGSSGNTIYF.

V and J are TRBV7-3 and TRBJ2-1, with TRBD2 identical over 8 bases. The CDR3 contains 15 residues. V was pared by 5 bases and J by 7 bases, with 10 bases of the junction left unmatched. Per the germline V gene, CDR1 is SGHTA and CDR2 is FQGTGA. CDR3 sequence reads: CASSGPAGGRNEQFF. CDR3 nucleotides: TGTGCCAGCAGCGGTCCGGCGGGGGGTAGAAATGAGCAGTTCTTC.

The genes are TRBV5-4 and TRBJ2-3; TRBD2 agrees at 16 bases. The CDR3 sequence is 18 residues long. Looked up from germline, CDR1 is SGHNT and CDR2 is YYREEE (reference sequence). The junction had 7 bases not matched to a gene; V was cut back by 4 bases and J by 2 bases. The CDR3 loop reads CASSPGLAGGSATDTQYF. Written as DNA, the CDR3 is TGTGCCAGCAGCCCGGGACTAGCGGGAGGGTCGGCCACAGATACGCAGTATTTT.

The rearrangement uses TRBV18 and TRBJ2-7; the match to TRBD1 covers 7 bases. Germline V gene data show CDR1 as KGHSH and CDR2 as LQKENI. V was clipped by 4 bases and J by 6 bases; unmatched bases: 3. CDR3 size: 12 residues. CDR3 loop: CASSQGAREQYF. CDR3 nucleotides: TGTGCCAGCTCACAGGGGGCGCGCGAGCAGTACTTC.

This chain joins TRBV5-6 and TRBJ2-2; 9 bases are a match to TRBD1. This CDR3 region has 17 residues. Germline CDR1 reads SGHDT; CDR2 reads YYEEEE. V lost 3 bases, J lost 5 bases, and 11 bases stayed unmatched. The DNA for the CDR3 is TGTGCCAGCAGCTCGAGACCGGGACAGGGTTGGACCGGGGAGCTGTTTTTT. As protein: CASSSRPGQGWTGELFF.

The sample holds one count of this clone. The V call is TRBV19, the J call TRBJ2-3, with 12 bases identical to TRBD2. The CDR3 spans 16 residues. Germline CDR1 reads LNHDA; CDR2 reads SQIVND (reference sequence). V lost 5 bases and J lost 0; bases outside the gene matches: 3. CDR3 sequence (DNA): TGTGCCAGTAGTCCACTAGCGGGGGGTAGCACAGATACGCAGTATTTT. It encodes CASSPLAGGSTDTQYF.

This clone came up a few times. The rearrangement uses TRBV6-1 and TRBJ2-2; D might be TRBD2 (5 bases). CDR1 is MNHNS, CDR2 SASEGT, per germline. The V end was cut by 2 bases, the J end by 6 bases, with 16 bases between. CDR3 length equals 16 residues. CDR3 sequence reads: CASSELGPAVPGELFF. The CDR3 coding sequence is TGTGCCAGCAGTGAATTGGGCCCAGCGGTCCCCGGGGAGCTGTTTTTT.

The genes are TRBV11-2 and TRBJ1-3, with 8 bases fitting TRBD1. V lost 3 bases and J lost 1; bases outside the gene matches: 5. The CDR3 extends over 16 amino acids. CDR1 and CDR2 (germline): SGHAT, FQNNGV. CDR3 residues: CASSFRTGQSGNTIYF. CDR3 DNA sequence: TGTGCCAGCAGCTTCAGGACAGGGCAATCTGGAAACACCATATATTTT. The whole variable domain, filled in from reference TRBV11-2 and TRBJ1-3, reads EAGVAQSPRYKIIEKRQSVAFWCNPISGHATLYWYQQILGQGPKLLIQFQNNGVVDDSQLPKDRFSAERLKGVDSTLKIQPAKLEDSAVYLCASSFRTGQSGNTIYFGEGSWLTVV.

The chain is built from TRBV29-1 and TRBJ2-1; possibly TRBD2 for D (5 bases). Germline V gene lookup returns CDR1 SQVTM and CDR2 ANQGSEA. The CDR3 length is 19 residues. Trimming left V 7 bases short and J 4 bases short, with 32 bases between. CDR3 coding DNA: TGCAGCGGATTCGGGGTACTTAACCCTGACTCCAAGTCTTACAATGAGCAGTTCTTC. Protein: CSGFGVLNPDSKSYNEQFF.

The chain combines TRBV4-1 with TRBJ2-5; a possible D gene is TRBD1 (6 bases). V lost 0 bases and J lost 6, with 11 bases in between. The CDR3 consists of 14 residues. Germline V gene data show CDR1 as MGHRA and CDR2 as YSYEKL. This CDR3 reads CASSQDSRGQTQYF. The DNA of the CDR3 is TGCGCCAGCAGCCAAGACAGCAGGGGTCAGACCCAGTACTTC.

The rearrangement joins TRBV7-9 to TRBJ2-2; 14 bases are a match to TRBD2. There are 16 residues in the CDR3. Germline CDR1 reads SEHNR; CDR2 reads FQNEAQ (reference sequence). With 5 bases clipped from V and 7 bases from J, the junction kept 6 bases outside the gene matches. The CDR3: CASSGGLAGDIGELFF. In DNA, the CDR3 is TGTGCCAGCAGCGGGGGACTAGCGGGAGATATCGGGGAGCTGTTTTTT.

The table lists this clone with a count of one. The genes are TRBV7-6 and TRBJ1-5, with 9 bases fitting TRBD1. V was pared by 1 base and J by 7 bases, with 8 bases of the junction left unmatched. The CDR3 length is 16 residues. Per germline, CDR1 SGHVS and CDR2 FNYEAQ. CDR3 loop: CASSLGGQGPPQPQHF. CDR3 nucleotides: TGTGCCAGCAGCTTAGGGGGACAGGGCCCCCCACAGCCCCAGCATTTT.

The DNA of the CDR3 is TGTGCCAGCAGTTTTATAGGGGGAGCCTACGAGCAGTACTTC. It is translated as CASSFIGGAYEQYF. This sequence joins TRBV28 and TRBJ2-7; the D gene is possibly TRBD1 (6 bases). CDR3 length: 14 amino acids. Germline V lookup: CDR1 MDHEN, CDR2 SYDVKM. V lost 3 bases and J 2 bases, leaving 11 bases between the germline ends.

The chain couples TRBV19 to TRBJ1-5; no firm D call. Germline lookup yields CDR1 LNHDA and CDR2 SQIVND (reference sequence). The CDR3 consists of 17 residues. Trimming removed 5 bases at V and 3 bases at J, with 20 bases between. CDR3 loop: CASSSRGWSVNNQPQHF. The CDR3, as DNA: TGTGCCAGTAGTTCCCGAGGGTGGAGTGTCAACAATCAGCCCCAGCATTTT.

The sample holds one count of this clone. V is TRBV5-4 and J is TRBJ1-2; D possibly corresponds to TRBD1 (5 bases). Germline V gives CDR1 SGHNT, CDR2 YYREEE (reference sequence). The CDR3 consists of 12 residues. V lost 4 bases and J 4 bases, leaving 8 bases between the germline ends. The CDR3 loop reads CASSPQGYGYTF. The DNA for the CDR3 is TGTGCCAGCAGCCCTCAGGGCTATGGCTACACCTTC.

The chain uses TRBV18 and TRBJ2-7; 8 bases fit TRBD1. CDR3 length: 14 amino acids. Unmatched junction bases numbered 6, after V lost 5 bases and J lost 3 bases. Germline CDR1 is KGHSH and CDR2 is LQKENI. The CDR3 region is CASSADRDDYEQYF. The CDR3 DNA reads TGTGCCAGCTCAGCGGACAGGGACGACTACGAGCAGTACTTC. Full variable domain (remainder filled in from reference TRBV18 and TRBJ2-7): NAGVMQNPRHLVRRRGQEARLRCSPMKGHSHVYWYRQLPEEGLKFMVYLQKENIIDESGMPKERFSAEFPKEGPSILRIQQVVRGDSAAYFCASSADRDDYEQYFGPGTRLTVT.